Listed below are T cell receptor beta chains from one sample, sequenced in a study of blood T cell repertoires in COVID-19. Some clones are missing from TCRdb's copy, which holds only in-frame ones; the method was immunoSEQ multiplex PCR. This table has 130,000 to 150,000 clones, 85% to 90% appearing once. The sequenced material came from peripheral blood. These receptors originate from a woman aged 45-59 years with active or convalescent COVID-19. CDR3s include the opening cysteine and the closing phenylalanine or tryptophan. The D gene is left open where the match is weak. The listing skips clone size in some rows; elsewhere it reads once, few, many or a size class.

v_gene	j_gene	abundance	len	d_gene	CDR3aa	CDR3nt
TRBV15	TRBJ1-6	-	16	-	CATSRGTPGGGSPLHF	TGTGCCACCAGCAGAGGAACCCCTGGGGGCGGTTCACCCCTCCACTTT
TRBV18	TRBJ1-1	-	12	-	CASSSRQNEAFF	TGTGCCAGCTCATCAAGACAGAACGAAGCTTTCTTT
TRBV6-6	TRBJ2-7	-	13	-	CASWSGVPHEQYF	TGTGCCAGCTGGAGCGGTGTTCCCCACGAGCAGTACTTC
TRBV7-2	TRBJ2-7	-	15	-	CASSLEGFGGYEQYF	TGTGCCAGCAGCTTAGAAGGGTTCGGGGGCTACGAGCAGTACTTC
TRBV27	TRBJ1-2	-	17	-	CASSLTLLAGARVGYTF	TGTGCCAGCAGTCTTACCCTCCTGGCGGGGGCAAGGGTAGGCTACACCTTC
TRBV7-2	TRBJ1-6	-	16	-	CASSSGGVVYNSPLHF	TGTGCCAGCAGCTCGGGGGGGGTCGTTTATAATTCACCCCTCCACTTT
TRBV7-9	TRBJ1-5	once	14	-	CASSLSSSNQPQHF	TGTGCCAGCAGCTTGTCCAGTAGCAATCAGCCCCAGCATTTT
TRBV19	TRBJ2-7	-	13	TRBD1	CASSSRDSYEQYF	TGTGCCAGTAGTAGCCGGGACAGCTACGAGCAGTACTTC
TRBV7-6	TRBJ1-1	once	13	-	CASSLEFSAEAFF	TGTGCCAGCAGCTTAGAATTCAGCGCTGAAGCTTTCTTT
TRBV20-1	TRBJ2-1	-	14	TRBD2	CSASWRGWYNEQFF	TGCAGTGCTAGTTGGCGGGGGTGGTACAATGAGCAGTTCTTC
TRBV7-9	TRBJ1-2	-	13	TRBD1	CASSLTTGGGYTF	TGTGCCAGCAGCTTAACTACAGGGGGAGGCTACACCTTC
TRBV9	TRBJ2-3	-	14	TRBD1	CASDGQGLADTQYF	TGTGCCAGCGACGGACAGGGGTTGGCAGATACGCAGTATTTT
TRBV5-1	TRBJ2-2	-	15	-	CASSLLEGHTGELFF	TGCGCCAGCAGCTTGTTGGAGGGGCACACCGGGGAGCTGTTTTTT
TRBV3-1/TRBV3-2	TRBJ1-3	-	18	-	CASRYKPRDNFLGNTIYF	TGTGCCAGCAGATATAAGCCCCGGGACAACTTTCTTGGAAACACCATATATTTT
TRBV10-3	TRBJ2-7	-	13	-	CAIGTQSSYEQYF	TGTGCCATCGGAACACAGAGCTCCTACGAGCAGTACTTC
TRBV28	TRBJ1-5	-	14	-	CASSLAGNNQPQHF	TGTGCCAGCAGTTTAGCAGGTAACAATCAGCCCCAGCATTTT
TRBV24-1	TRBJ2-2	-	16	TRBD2	CATSDLVVAGTGELFF	TGTGCCACCAGTGATTTGGTTGTAGCGGGAACCGGGGAGCTGTTTTTT
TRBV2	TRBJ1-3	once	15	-	CASKRAGASGNTIYF	TGTGCCAGCAAGAGGGCAGGGGCCTCTGGAAACACCATATATTTT
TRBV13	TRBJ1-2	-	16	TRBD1	CASSQGPGQGVGGYTF	TGTGCCAGCAGCCAGGGACCGGGACAGGGGGTCGGAGGCTACACCTTC
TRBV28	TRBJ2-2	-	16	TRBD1	CASSPGGTGGNGELFF	TGTGCCAGCAGTCCGGGCGGGACAGGGGGCAATGGGGAGCTGTTTTTT
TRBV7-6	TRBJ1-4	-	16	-	CASSPTLGLQNEKLFF	TGTGCCAGCAGCCCTACCTTGGGGCTGCAGAATGAAAAACTGTTTTTT
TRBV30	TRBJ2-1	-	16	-	CAWTSNGKLRRNEQFF	TGTGCCTGGACCTCAAACGGAAAGCTCAGGAGGAATGAGCAGTTCTTC
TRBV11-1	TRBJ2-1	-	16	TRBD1	CASSLAAGQGSNEQFF	TGTGCCAGCAGCTTAGCGGCGGGACAGGGAAGCAATGAGCAGTTCTTC
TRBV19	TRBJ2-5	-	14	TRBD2	CASTTSGPGETQYF	TGTGCCAGTACCACTAGCGGTCCGGGGGAGACCCAGTACTTC
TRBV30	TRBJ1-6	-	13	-	CAWSGGLESPLHF	TGTGCCTGGAGCGGGGGGCTGGAATCACCCCTCCACTTT
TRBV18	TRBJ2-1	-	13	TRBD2	CASSPGLNNEQFF	TGTGCCAGCTCACCGGGACTAAACAATGAGCAGTTCTTC
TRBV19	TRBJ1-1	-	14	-	CASSISVRWTEAFF	TGTGCCAGTAGTATAAGCGTACGGTGGACTGAAGCTTTCTTT
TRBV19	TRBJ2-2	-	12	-	CASSMAAGELFF	TGTGCCAGTAGTATGGCAGCCGGGGAGCTGTTTTTT
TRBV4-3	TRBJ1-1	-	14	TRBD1	CASSQPDRATEAFF	TGCGCCAGCAGCCAACCCGACAGGGCAACTGAAGCTTTCTTT
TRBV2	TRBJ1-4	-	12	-	CASNRGDEKLFF	TGTGCCAGCAATCGGGGGGATGAAAAACTGTTTTTT
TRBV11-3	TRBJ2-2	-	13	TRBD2	CASSQLATGELFF	TGTGCCAGCAGCCAACTAGCGACCGGGGAGCTGTTTTTT
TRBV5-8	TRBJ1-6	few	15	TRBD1	CASSTRQGDNSPLHF	TGTGCCAGCAGCACCCGACAGGGAGATAATTCACCCCTCCACTTT
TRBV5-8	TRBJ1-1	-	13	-	CASTLQMNTEAFF	TGTGCCAGCACCCTACAGATGAACACTGAAGCTTTCTTT
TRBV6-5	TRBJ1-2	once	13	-	CASKIREGYGYTF	TGTGCCAGCAAAATCAGGGAGGGCTATGGCTACACCTTC
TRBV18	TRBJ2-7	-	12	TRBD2	CASSSGLAGEYF	TGTGCCAGCTCATCGGGACTAGCGGGAGAGTACTTC
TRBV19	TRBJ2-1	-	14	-	CATRSPHPYNEQFF	TGTGCCACTCGTAGCCCCCATCCCTACAATGAGCAGTTCTTC
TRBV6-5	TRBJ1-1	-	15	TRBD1	CASRSLKDRVTEAFF	TGTGCCAGCCGCTCACTGAAGGACAGGGTAACTGAAGCTTTCTTT
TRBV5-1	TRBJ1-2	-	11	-	CASSDTYGYTF	TGCGCCAGCAGCGACACCTATGGCTACACCTTC
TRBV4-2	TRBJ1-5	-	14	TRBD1	CASGLTGEVQPQHF	TGTGCCAGCGGCCTAACAGGGGAGGTTCAGCCCCAGCATTTT
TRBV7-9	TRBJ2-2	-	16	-	CASSPYRGARDGELFF	TGTGCCAGCAGCCCGTATCGGGGGGCGCGGGACGGGGAGCTGTTTTTT
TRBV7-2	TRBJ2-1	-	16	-	CASSLTGSFPHNEQFF	TGTGCCAGCAGCCTCACCGGGTCCTTCCCTCACAATGAGCAGTTCTTC
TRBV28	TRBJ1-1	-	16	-	CASSATGPGWNTEAFF	TGTGCCAGCAGCGCCACAGGGCCCGGGTGGAACACTGAAGCTTTCTTT
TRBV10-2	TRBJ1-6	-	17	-	CASSELEMSSYNSPLHF	TGCGCCAGCAGTGAGTTGGAGATGAGCTCCTATAATTCACCCCTCCACTTT
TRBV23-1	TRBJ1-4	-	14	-	CASSLGGLCEKLFF	TGCGCCAGCAGTCTAGGAGGATTGTGCGAAAAACTGTTTTTT
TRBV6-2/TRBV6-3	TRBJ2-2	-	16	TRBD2	CASSYSAGGNTGELFF	TGTGCCAGCAGTTACTCCGCGGGGGGGAACACCGGGGAGCTGTTTTTT
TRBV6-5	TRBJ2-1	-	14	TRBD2	CASSGLAHYNEQFF	TGTGCCAGCAGCGGACTAGCCCATTACAATGAGCAGTTCTTC
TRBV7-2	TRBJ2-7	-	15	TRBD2	CASSPAGGGYYEQYF	TGTGCCAGCAGCCCAGCGGGGGGGGGTTACTACGAGCAGTACTTC
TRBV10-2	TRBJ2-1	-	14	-	CASKRRSSYNEQFF	TGCGCCAGCAAGCGGCGGAGCTCCTACAATGAGCAGTTCTTC
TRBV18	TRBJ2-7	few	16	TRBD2	CASSPPQSSGGAEQYF	TGTGCCAGCTCACCCCCCCAGTCTAGCGGGGGGGCGGAGCAGTACTTC
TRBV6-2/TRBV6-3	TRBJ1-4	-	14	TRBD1	CASSSGTDVEKLFF	TGTGCCAGCAGTTCCGGGACAGATGTTGAAAAACTGTTTTTT